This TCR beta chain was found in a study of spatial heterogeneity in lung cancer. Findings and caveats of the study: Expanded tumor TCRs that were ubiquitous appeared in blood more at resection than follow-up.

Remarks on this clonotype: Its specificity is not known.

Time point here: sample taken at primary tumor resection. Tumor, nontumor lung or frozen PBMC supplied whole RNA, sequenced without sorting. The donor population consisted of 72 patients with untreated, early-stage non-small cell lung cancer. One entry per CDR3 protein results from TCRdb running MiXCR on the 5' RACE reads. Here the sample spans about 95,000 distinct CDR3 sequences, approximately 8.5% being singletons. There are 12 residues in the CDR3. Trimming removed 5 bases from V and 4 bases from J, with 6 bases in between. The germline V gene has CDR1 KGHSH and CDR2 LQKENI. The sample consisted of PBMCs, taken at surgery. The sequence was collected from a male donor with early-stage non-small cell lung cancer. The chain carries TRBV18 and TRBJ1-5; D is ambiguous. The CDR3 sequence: CASSEANQPQHF. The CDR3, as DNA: TGTGCCAGCTCAGAAGCTAATCAGCCCCAGCATTTT. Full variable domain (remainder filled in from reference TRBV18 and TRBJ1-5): NAGVMQNPRHLVRRRGQEARLRCSPMKGHSHVYWYRQLPEEGLKFMVYLQKENIIDESGMPKERFSAEFPKEGPSILRIQQVVRGDSAAYFCASSEANQPQHFGDGTRLSIL.